The sequence of this T cell receptor (beta chain) was determined in a study of blood T cell repertoires in COVID-19. The study recruited people aged roughly 18 to 95 years across 24 US areas. Trimming took 4 bases from V and 5 from J, leaving 11 bases between them. CDR3 length equals 13 residues. The germline CDR1 and CDR2 sequences are LGHNA and YNFKEQ. Using immunoSEQ multiplex PCR, the repertoire was profiled, and TCRdb retains in-frame clones only, with some absent. The sample contains some 200,000 clones, around 90% of which appear only once. The sequence derives from a woman younger than 45 who had recovered from COVID-19. Material: PBMCs or T cells enriched from blood (not recorded which). This chain connects TRBV4-2 to TRBJ1-1; D ambiguous. Written as DNA, the CDR3 is TGTGCCAGCAGCCCCGGGGAAGGGACTGAAGCTTTCTTT. It encodes CASSPGEGTEAFF.